This TCR beta chain derives from a study of CD8+ T cells in alopecia areata. This CDR3 contains 14 residues. Germline V gives CDR1 GTSNPN, CDR2 SVGIG (reference sequence). V was trimmed by 4 bases and J by 0 bases, leaving 10 bases between them. TCR sequencing used cDNA made by reverse transcription of extracted RNA. Sequencing used immunoSEQ multiplex PCR; TCRdb keeps in-frame clones, though not all of them. The sample yields around 150,000 clones, roughly 60% seen once. This chain links TRBV30 with TRBJ1-5; D is possibly TRBD1 (6 bases). The specimen was CD4+ T cells sorted from blood. The receptor's source is a human donor in good health. CDR3 nucleotide sequence: TGTGCCTGGAACAGGGACTATAGCAATCAGCCCCAGCATTTT. It is translated as CAWNRDYSNQPQHF.